What follows are 11 T cell receptor beta chains derived from one specimen sequenced in a study of Graves' ophthalmopathy and Graves' hyperthyroidism. RNA transcripts yielded amplified TCR beta CDR3 regions. Second-round multiplex PCR came after first-round RT-PCR with HTBI primers. TCRdb ran MiXCR on the multiplex PCR reads and lists one entry per CDR3 protein. The repertoire has under 400,000 distinct CDR3 sequences, about 17% of them found once; the top ten carry roughly 12%. Input material: peripheral blood. The source is an adult man with Graves' ophthalmopathy.

DNA for the CDR3: TGTGCCAGCCGCCGGACAGGTTATAGCAATCAGCCCCAGCATTTT. This encodes CASRRTGYSNQPQHF. The chain has TRBV6-1 and TRBJ1-5; 7 bases fit TRBD1. CDR1 MNHNS and CDR2 SASEGT come from the germline V gene. There are 15 residues in the CDR3. V lost 8 bases to trimming and J lost 0 bases; unmatched junction nucleotides: 7.

This clonotype was counted many times. V usage is TRBV20-1 and J usage is TRBJ2-7; no clear D. CDR1 DFQATT and CDR2 SNEGSKA come from the germline V gene (reference sequence). V dropped 1 base and J dropped 2 bases, with 12 bases sitting between them. The CDR3 totals 14 residues. This CDR3 reads CSARGPRPPYEQYF. The CDR3 nucleotides are TGCAGTGCTAGAGGTCCCCGGCCCCCCTACGAGCAGTACTTC.

The CDR3 DNA is TGTGCCAGCAGCTTGGCCGTCGTCTACGAGCAGTACTTC. Protein product: CASSLAVVYEQYF. V is TRBV5-6 and J is TRBJ2-7; no definite D call. CDR3 length: 13 residues. The germline CDR1 and CDR2 sequences are SGHDT and YYEEEE. The germline V and J ends were trimmed by 0 bases and 3 bases, with 7 bases remaining between them.

At least ten counts were recorded for this clonotype. The V call is TRBV6-2 or TRBV6-3, the J call TRBJ2-7; weak D call: TRBD1 (5 bases). In germline, CDR1 is MNHEY, CDR2 SVGEGT. V lost 4 bases and J 3 bases, leaving 16 bases between the germline ends. This CDR3 spans 15 amino acids. The CDR3 DNA reads as TGTGCCAGCAGTTCTTCTTGGGCAGGGATCTACGAGCAGTACTTC. Translating it yields CASSSSWAGIYEQYF.

This clonotype was seen ten or more times. The CDR3 coding sequence is TGTGCCAGTAGTATGGGGAATATTAAAGACGAGCAGTACTTC. As protein: CASSMGNIKDEQYF. V usage is TRBV19 and J usage is TRBJ2-7, with D unclear. CDR3 size: 14 residues. Germline V lookup: CDR1 LNHDA, CDR2 SQIVND (reference sequence). V lost 3 bases and J lost 5, with 14 bases in between.

This clonotype was observed many times. Relative to the germline gene, one junction end is altered; a read error may explain this. The chain's CDR3 is CASSQRGAGTYERYF. CDR3 DNA: TGTGCCAGCAGCCAAAGAGGGGCAGGGACCTACGAGCGGTACTTC. The chain recombines TRBV11-2 with TRBJ2-7; D is perhaps TRBD1 or TRBD2 (5 bases each). This CDR3 region has 15 residues. Germline V lookup: CDR1 SGHAT, CDR2 FQNNGV.

This clonotype was recorded once. At one end, the junction sequence differs from germline, possibly due to a read error. The V gene is TRBV5-1, the J gene TRBJ1-1; D remains unclear. The CDR3 totals 16 residues. Germline-derived CDR1 and CDR2 are SGHRS and YFSETQ. CDR3 region: CASSLQTLGILTEAYF. CDR3 in DNA: TGCGCCAGCAGCTTGCAAACTTTAGGGATTCTGACTGAAGCTTACTTT.

In its sample, this clonotype was seen once. This chain joins TRBV6-2 or TRBV6-3 and TRBJ1-5; D possibly corresponds to TRBD1 (6 bases). Trimming shortened V by 6 bases and J by 5 bases, and 17 bases separated the two germline ends. CDR1 is MNHEY and CDR2 is SVGEGT in the germline V gene. The CDR3 covers 15 residues. The CDR3 sequence is CASSLTGSPDQPQHF. The CDR3 DNA is TGTGCCAGCAGCCTTACAGGGAGCCCCGATCAGCCCCAGCATTTT.

This clonotype was counted at least ten times. The chain is built from TRBV6-1 and TRBJ2-5; D remains ambiguous. Germline values: CDR1 MNHNS, CDR2 SASEGT. CDR3 length: 14 amino acids. V was shortened by 6 bases and J by 4 bases, with 15 bases between the two germline ends. The CDR3, as DNA: TGTGCCAGCAGGGCCGGGTCCTTCGTAGAGACCCAGTACTTC. Protein product: CASRAGSFVETQYF.

This clonotype occurred many times. The chain uses TRBV4-1 and TRBJ1-2; no reliable D call. The CDR3 is made up of 13 amino acids. Deletions cut 3 bases from V and 3 bases from J, with 8 bases between. The germline V gene has CDR1 MGHRA and CDR2 YSYEKL. CDR3 in amino acids: CASSQSPDYGYTF. The DNA of the CDR3 is TGCGCCAGCAGCCAGTCTCCCGACTATGGCTACACCTTC.

The sample holds many counts of this clonotype. This chain connects TRBV3-1 to TRBJ2-7, with D perhaps matching TRBD1 (6 bases). Germline values: CDR1 LGHDT, CDR2 YNNKEL (reference sequence). The V end lost 4 bases, the J end lost 6 bases, and 19 bases lay between the germline ends. This CDR3 is built from 15 residues. This chain's CDR3 is CASSLHRDAPREQYF. The CDR3 DNA sequence: TGTGCCAGCAGCCTCCACAGGGACGCCCCTCGCGAGCAGTACTTC.